This record covers a single T cell receptor (beta chain). What it binds is not known. These data come from a study of cytomegalovirus exposure and HLA in healthy donors. About the research overall: Per a later analysis, the roughly 700 first-cohort and under 150 validation repertoires shared one platform.

Trimming pared 0 bases from V and 5 bases from J, leaving 13 bases between. In germline, CDR1 is LNHNV, CDR2 YYDKDF (reference sequence). CDR3 size: 16 residues. Study findings and constraints: According to a subsequent analysis, TCR clusters from the first cohort were inclined to appear together in the 100 to 150 validation repertoires.

Data came from immunoSEQ multiplex PCR; TCRdb stores just in-frame clones and leaves some out. The sample contains roughly 150,000 clones, roughly 90% of which appear only once. V gene TRBV15 combines with J gene TRBJ2-2, with D perhaps TRBD1 (7 bases). The TCR originated in a man between 18 and 35 years old in good health and CMV-seronegative. The sample taken for sequencing was PBMCs. The CDR3 DNA follows: TGTGCCACCAGCAGAGATTACAGGGGAGGTACCGGGGAGCTGTTTTTT. Protein product: CATSRDYRGGTGELFF.